This entry lists 7 T cell receptor beta chains sequenced from one sample in a study of cytomegalovirus exposure and HLA in healthy donors. PCR involved 60 Vbeta and 13 Jbeta primers. Using immunoSEQ multiplex PCR, the repertoire was profiled, and TCRdb retains in-frame clones only, with some absent. Counted here are some 250,000 clones, over 80% occurring once; the ten biggest clones make up 4.5% to 6%. What was sequenced was PBMCs. The receptors shown here come from a woman in her thirties or forties in good health and CMV-seropositive.

This chain links TRBV10-3 with TRBJ2-7; TRBD1 aligns across 11 bases. Germline CDR1 reads ENHRY; CDR2 reads SYGVKD. This CDR3 spans 14 amino acids. Trimming cost V 7 bases and J 4 bases; bases outside gene matches: 6. CDR3 amino acids: CAIKRTGGSYEQYF. CDR3 sequence (DNA): TGTGCCATCAAGCGGACAGGGGGCTCTTACGAGCAGTACTTC.

The chain recombines TRBV18 with TRBJ2-5; the D gene is possibly TRBD2 (7 bases). This CDR3 has 15 amino acids. V lost 3 bases to trimming and J lost 5 bases, with 16 bases between them. The V gene's germline CDR1 is KGHSH and CDR2 LQKENI. The CDR3 spells CASSPVSGGEETQYF. The DNA for the CDR3 is TGTGCCAGCTCACCCGTCTCGGGGGGCGAGGAGACCCAGTACTTC.

In this sample, this clone turned up many times. The rearrangement joins TRBV5-6 to TRBJ1-2; D is unclear. This CDR3 comprises 14 residues. Germline V gene data show CDR1 as SGHDT and CDR2 as YYEEEE. Trimming stripped 0 bases from V and 5 bases from J, with 11 bases between. The DNA for the CDR3 is TGTGCCAGCAGCTTGGCCGGGGAACCGTATGGCTACACCTTC. Protein: CASSLAGEPYGYTF.

This clone was seen more than once but under ten times. The chain employs TRBV5-8 and TRBJ1-5, with 8 nucleotides matching TRBD1. CDR1 is SGHTS and CDR2 is YDEGEE in the germline V gene. Losses at the gene ends were 0 bases for V and 1 base for J; bases not matched to a gene: 9. This CDR3 region has 18 residues. CDR3 amino acids: CASSLGPGTGKSNQPQHF. Here the CDR3 DNA reads TGTGCCAGCAGCTTGGGGCCCGGGACAGGTAAAAGCAATCAGCCCCAGCATTTT.

CDR3 sequence (DNA): TGTGCCAGCGGGGGGGGCCCCTCTTCATCCTACGAGCAGTACTTC. Amino acid sequence: CASGGGPSSSYEQYF. The chain has TRBV2 and TRBJ2-7; D possibly corresponds to TRBD2 (7 bases). CDR3 length: 15 residues. Deletions cut 8 bases from V and 1 base from J, with 18 bases between. Germline V CDR1 and CDR2: SNHLY, FYNNEI.

This clone was counted a few times. A single base separates this from a much larger clone, so it may be a read error. This chain connects TRBV4-2 to TRBJ1-1, with D perhaps matching TRBD1 (5 bases). Deletions cut 5 bases from V and 3 bases from J, with 19 bases between. CDR1 and CDR2 (germline): LGHNA, YNFKEQ. This CDR3 contains 16 residues. DNA for the CDR3: TGTGCCAGCAGCGGTGGGGCTCTTACTGGGGACACTGAAGCTTTCTTT. Residues: CASSGGALTGDTEAFF.

This chain connects TRBV9 to TRBJ2-4; D is uncertain. V was shortened by 3 bases and J by 7 bases, with 11 bases between the two germline ends. The CDR3 spans 13 residues. From germline, CDR1 is SGDLS and CDR2 YYNGEE. This CDR3 reads CASSAGQKNIQYF. The CDR3 DNA reads as TGTGCCAGCAGCGCTGGCCAGAAGAACATTCAGTACTTC.